This T cell receptor (beta chain) was obtained from a study of blood T cells in healthy people across ages. General observations from the study: Calculation of diversity from one million T cells yielded estimates considered to be underestimates.

Turning to this clonotype: Its specificity is unknown.

It was with a sample-barcoded 5' primer and a J-beta primer mix that a second PCR of roughly 7 to 12 cycles was run. TCRdb fed the 5' RACE reads into MiXCR, producing one record per CDR3 protein. This sample yields 700,000 or so distinct CDR3 sequences, of which 40% to 45% are seen a single time; 30% belongs to the top ten. The junction had 15 bases not matched to a gene; V was cut back by 5 bases and J by 8 bases. The CDR3 is 16 residues long. Germline-derived CDR1 and CDR2 are SEHNR and FQNEAQ (reference sequence). Sequencing was done on a sample of blood. The chain combines TRBV7-9 with TRBJ2-1; 7 positions match TRBD1. The sequence derives from a man aged 80 or over in good health. The CDR3 spells CASSLNRGVVGDEQFF. The CDR3 nucleotides are TGTGCCAGCAGCCTCAACAGGGGAGTAGTGGGCGATGAGCAGTTCTTC.